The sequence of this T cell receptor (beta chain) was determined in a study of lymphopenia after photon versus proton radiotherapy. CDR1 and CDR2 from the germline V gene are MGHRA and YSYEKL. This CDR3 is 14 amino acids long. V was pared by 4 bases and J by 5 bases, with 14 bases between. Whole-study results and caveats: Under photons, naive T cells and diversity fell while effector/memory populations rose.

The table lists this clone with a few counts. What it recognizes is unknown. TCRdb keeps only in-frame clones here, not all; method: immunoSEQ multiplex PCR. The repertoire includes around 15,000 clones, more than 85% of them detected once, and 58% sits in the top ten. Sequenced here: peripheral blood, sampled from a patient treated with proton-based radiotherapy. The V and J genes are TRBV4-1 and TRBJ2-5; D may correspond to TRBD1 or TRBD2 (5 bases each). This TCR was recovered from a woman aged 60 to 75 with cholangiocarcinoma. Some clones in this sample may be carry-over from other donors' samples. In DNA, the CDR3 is TGCGCCAGCAGCCTCCCCGGCAGGGAGGAGACCCAGTACTTC. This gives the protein CASSLPGREETQYF.